This TCR beta chain was sequenced in a study of T cell responses to AZD1222 COVID-19 vaccine. Overall study: Samples with a second dose at about 4 or about 12 weeks were pooled together.

The ends lost 5 bases at V and 3 bases at J; junction bases unmatched: 1. Germline V CDR1 and CDR2: MNHEY, SVGEGT. This CDR3 is built from 14 residues. Libraries were prepared by immunoSEQ multiplex PCR; TCRdb keeps only in-frame clonotypes and omits some of them. The sample holds 85,000 to 110,000 clones, around 90% seen once. Worth noting for this clone: Its antigen is undetermined.

The study's findings and limits: Donors skewed white British and female; clonal diversity was possibly underestimated. Compared with day 0, the breadth and depth of the Spike-specific TCR repertoire rose significantly after two doses of AZD1222.

The sequenced sample was peripheral blood, obtained on day 0 of AZD1222 vaccination. The chain carries TRBV6-2 or TRBV6-3 and TRBJ2-1, with 10 positions matching TRBD2. This sequence originates from an adult in good health. The CDR3 sequence is CASSLAGVYNEQFF. The CDR3 DNA is TGTGCCAGCAGTCTAGCGGGAGTCTACAATGAGCAGTTCTTC.